This TCR beta chain came from a study of long-term antiretroviral therapy in people with HIV. There are 15 residues in the CDR3. J was trimmed by 5 bases and V by 6 bases; bases with no gene match: 8. Germline values: CDR1 SGHVS, CDR2 FNYEAQ. Treatment of all HIV participants took place in the United States. The study, taken as a whole, reports: For ART adherence, viral resistance and therapy changes, no data were available.

The immunoSEQ assay was v3.0, run at survey level. Researchers set sequencing to target roughly 40,000-55,000 T-cell genomes per sample. Libraries were prepared by immunoSEQ multiplex PCR; TCRdb keeps only in-frame clonotypes and omits some of them. The sample includes 20,000 to 30,000 clones, 86% of them seen just once. Concerning this clone: No antigen is known for it.

The source material was unsorted PBMCs, sampled 1.9 years after starting antiretroviral therapy. The chain combines TRBV7-6 with TRBJ1-5; 9 bases line up with TRBD1. The clonotype originates from a woman aged 30 to 39 with HIV. CDR3 sequence reads: CASSPQDRGHQPQHF. CDR3 bases: TGTGCCAGCAGTCCGCAGGACAGGGGACATCAGCCCCAGCATTTT.